Each of the 10 T cell receptor beta chains below was sequenced from the same sample in a study of T cells in Graves' hyperthyroidism and ophthalmopathy. The CDR3 regions of TCR beta were amplified from RNA transcripts. The HTBI primer set drove a first-round RT-PCR of the TCR CDR3. TCRdb re-called the multiplex PCR reads with MiXCR, one entry per CDR3 protein. The sample contains about 290,000 distinct CDR3 sequences, 10% to 15% of which appear only once. The sequencing sample was made of blood. The receptor set was obtained from a woman aged 30 to 39 with Graves' hyperthyroidism that later progressed to Graves' ophthalmopathy.

Ten or more counts support this clonotype. The chain combines TRBV7-3 with TRBJ2-1; 14 nucleotides line up with TRBD2. V was clipped by 5 bases and J by 0 bases; unmatched bases: 3. Germline CDR1 is SGHTA and CDR2 is FQGTGA. This CDR3 spans 17 amino acids. The CDR3 DNA follows: TGTGCCAGCAGCCCGGGACTAGCGGGGGTCTCCTACAATGAGCAGTTCTTC. Its translation: CASSPGLAGVSYNEQFF.

This clonotype was detected many times. The chain employs TRBV28 and TRBJ2-1, with D hard to call. Germline V gives CDR1 MDHEN, CDR2 SYDVKM. The CDR3 runs 15 residues. V shed 2 bases and J shed 7 bases, with 15 bases lying between them. CDR3 protein: CASSLIGLRSNEQFF. The CDR3 DNA is TGTGCCAGCAGTTTAATAGGGTTGAGGTCGAATGAGCAGTTCTTC.

In its sample, this clonotype was seen many times. The rearrangement uses TRBV7-9 and TRBJ1-1, with 9 bases lining up with TRBD1. CDR1 and CDR2 from the germline V gene are SEHNR and FQNEAQ (reference sequence). The ends lost 5 bases at V and 2 bases at J; junction bases unmatched: 9. The CDR3 is 16 amino acids. The CDR3 bases are TGTGCCAGCAGCCCGGGGACAGGGTGGGGAAACACTGAAGCTTTCTTT. Translation: CASSPGTGWGNTEAFF.

This clonotype was seen ten or more times. V and J are TRBV12-3 or TRBV12-4 and TRBJ1-2; the D is unclear. This CDR3 spans 14 amino acids. Trimming shortened V by 5 bases and J by 4 bases, and 14 bases separated the two germline ends. CDR3 in DNA: TGTGCCAGCAGTCCAGAGGGTTGGGGCTATGGCTACACCTTC. It translates to CASSPEGWGYGYTF.

This clonotype was seen a handful of times. The rearrangement joins TRBV6-1 to TRBJ2-3, with D tentatively TRBD1 or TRBD2 (6 bases each). CDR1 and CDR2 from the germline V gene are MNHNS and SASEGT. Trimming cost V 4 bases and J 0 bases, with 11 bases left between them. CDR3 length: 15 amino acids. The chain's CDR3 is CASSVPGASTDTQYF. CDR3 DNA: TGTGCCAGCAGTGTACCGGGGGCTAGCACAGATACGCAGTATTTT.

This clonotype was observed at least ten times. The CDR3 DNA follows: TGTGCCAGCAGCCCGGGTGGGGAGAGCGACGAGCAGTACTTC. Its translation: CASSPGGESDEQYF. The rearrangement joins TRBV4-2 to TRBJ2-7; a weak D match, TRBD2 (5 bases). Germline V lookup: CDR1 LGHNA, CDR2 YNFKEQ. This CDR3 spans 14 amino acids. V was pared by 4 bases and J by 5 bases, with 15 bases between.

This clonotype was counted a few times. A much bigger clone sits one base away, suggesting this may be a read error. This chain joins TRBV7-9 and TRBJ1-1, with TRBD1 as a possible D gene (5 bases). V lost 8 bases, J lost 0 bases, and 13 bases lay in between. In germline, CDR1 is SEHNR, CDR2 FQNEAQ (reference sequence). The CDR3 loop spans 14 amino acids. The CDR3 region has the DNA TGTGCCAGCTGTCCCGGAGGGGTGAACACTGAAGCTTTCTTT. This gives the protein CASCPGGVNTEAFF.

The V and J genes are TRBV13 and TRBJ2-3; unclear D gene. CDR1 is PRHDT, CDR2 FYEKMQ, per germline (reference sequence). V was pared by 5 bases and J by 5 bases, with 14 bases between. The CDR3 is 14 residues long. The CDR3 is CASSIIGRLDTQYF. The CDR3 DNA is TGTGCCAGCAGCATCATCGGACGTTTAGATACGCAGTATTTT.

This clonotype was detected ten times or more. The chain couples TRBV7-8 to TRBJ2-1; 10 positions agree with TRBD2. The junction had 9 bases not matched to a gene; V was cut back by 2 bases and J by 14 bases. The CDR3 length is 14 residues. CDR1 and CDR2 (germline): SGHVS, FQNEAQ. The CDR3 sequence is CASSLPLAGTGEFF. For the CDR3, the DNA is TGTGCCAGCAGCTTACCACTAGCGGGAACAGGGGAGTTCTTC.

This clonotype came up many times. V gene TRBV30 combines with J gene TRBJ2-4; D ambiguous. Germline assignment: CDR1 GTSNPN and CDR2 SVGIG (reference sequence). CDR3 length: 13 residues. V gave up 3 bases and J gave up 5 bases, with 11 bases separating them. The CDR3 sequence: CAWSPTGENIQYF. CDR3 nucleotide sequence: TGTGCCTGGAGCCCGACTGGCGAAAACATTCAGTACTTC.